This is a list of T cell receptor beta chains from one sample in a study of control samples from healthy donors and cancer patients. Clones were sequenced by immunoSEQ multiplex PCR, and TCRdb holds only the in-frame ones, with some missing. Of around 19,000 clones listed, around four fifths were seen once; the top ten hold about 29%. The sequencing input was PBMCs. These receptors all stem from a woman in her 70s with lung cancer. The CDR3 runs from the conserved cysteine through the conserved F or W. The D gene is left open where the match is weak. Part of the rows lack a size; the others show once, few, many or a class for expanded clones.

size: NA; D: TRBD1; V: TRBV24-1; J: TRBJ2-5; CDR3: CATSQTGSQETQYF; DNA: TGTGCCACCAGCCAGACAGGGTCCCAAGAGACCCAGTACTTC
size: NA; D: TRBD2; V: TRBV19; J: TRBJ2-6; CDR3: CASSGLAGGSGANVLTF; DNA: TGTGCCAGTAGCGGACTAGCGGGAGGCTCTGGGGCCAACGTCCTGACTTTC
size: NA; D: TRBD2; V: TRBV11-3; J: TRBJ2-2; CDR3: CASSLVRFAGGPYTGELFF; DNA: TGTGCCAGCAGCTTAGTTAGGTTCGCGGGAGGGCCATACACCGGGGAGCTGTTTTTT
size: NA; D: TRBD2; V: TRBV9; J: TRBJ2-1; CDR3: CASSLAGEGLYEQFF; DNA: TGTGCCAGCAGTCTAGCGGGAGAAGGTCTCTATGAGCAGTTCTTC
size: NA; D: NA; V: TRBV2; J: TRBJ2-6; CDR3: CASSEDSSGANVLTF; DNA: TGTGCCAGCAGTGAGGACAGCTCTGGGGCCAACGTCCTGACTTTC
size: NA; D: NA; V: TRBV20-1; J: TRBJ2-7; CDR3: CSASLNSLTGNYEQYF; DNA: TGCAGTGCTAGTCTCAACAGCTTAACAGGGAACTACGAGCAGTACTTC
size: NA; D: NA; V: TRBV19; J: TRBJ2-3; CDR3: CASSPGGLAFSTDTQYF; DNA: TGTGCCAGTAGTCCAGGGGGGCTAGCGTTTAGCACAGATACGCAGTATTTT
size: NA; D: TRBD1; V: TRBV6-5; J: TRBJ1-2; CDR3: CASMTGGYGYTF; DNA: TGTGCCAGCATGACAGGGGGCTATGGCTACACCTTC
size: NA; D: TRBD1; V: TRBV6-5; J: TRBJ2-1; CDR3: CASSYSIQGANEQFF; DNA: TGTGCCAGCAGTTACTCGATTCAGGGGGCCAATGAGCAGTTCTTC
size: NA; D: NA; V: TRBV7-8; J: TRBJ2-3; CDR3: CASSLVIDTQYF; DNA: TGTGCCAGCAGCTTAGTTATAGATACGCAGTATTTT
size: NA; D: NA; V: TRBV14; J: TRBJ1-2; CDR3: CASSPGQNLYGYTF; DNA: TGTGCCAGCAGCCCCGGACAAAACCTCTATGGCTACACCTTC
size: NA; D: NA; V: TRBV19; J: TRBJ2-1; CDR3: CASSMRAGITYNEQFF; DNA: TGTGCCAGTAGTATGAGGGCGGGAATTACCTACAATGAGCAGTTCTTC
size: NA; D: NA; V: TRBV12-3/TRBV12-4; J: TRBJ1-1; CDR3: CASSLRVSFPRTF; DNA: TGTGCCAGCAGTTTACGGGTCAGCTTCCCTCGTACCTTT
size: NA; D: NA; V: TRBV12-3/TRBV12-4; J: TRBJ2-5; CDR3: CASTGLQETQYF; DNA: TGTGCCAGCACTGGCCTCCAAGAGACCCAGTACTTC
size: few; D: NA; V: TRBV5-1; J: TRBJ1-1; CDR3: CASSLASRNTEAFF; DNA: TGCGCCAGCAGCTTGGCTTCGAGGAACACTGAAGCTTTCTTT
size: NA; D: NA; V: TRBV7-2; J: TRBJ1-5; CDR3: CASRASSNQPQHF; DNA: TGTGCCAGCCGGGCCAGTAGCAATCAGCCCCAGCATTTT
size: NA; D: NA; V: TRBV11-3; J: TRBJ1-1; CDR3: CASSSMNTEAFF; DNA: TGTGCCAGCAGCTCCATGAACACTGAAGCTTTCTTT
size: once; D: NA; V: TRBV2; J: TRBJ1-2; CDR3: CASSLQAYGYTF; DNA: TGTGCCAGCAGTCTCCAGGCGTATGGCTACACCTTC
size: NA; D: TRBD1; V: TRBV28; J: TRBJ1-5; CDR3: CASSSRDRGVGNQPQHF; DNA: TGTGCCAGCAGTTCCCGGGACAGGGGAGTCGGCAATCAGCCCCAGCATTTT
size: NA; D: TRBD2; V: TRBV5-1; J: TRBJ2-1; CDR3: CASSLRGLAGGSYNEQFF; DNA: TGCGCCAGCAGCTTGAGGGGACTAGCGGGAGGTTCCTACAATGAGCAGTTCTTC
size: NA; D: NA; V: TRBV7-2; J: TRBJ2-7; CDR3: CASSSSLLVVEQYF; DNA: TGTGCCAGCAGCTCAAGCCTTTTAGTCGTGGAGCAGTACTTC
size: NA; D: NA; V: TRBV14; J: TRBJ2-1; CDR3: CASSPEGSSYNEQFF; DNA: TGTGCCAGCAGCCCAGAGGGCAGTTCCTACAATGAGCAGTTCTTC
size: NA; D: TRBD1; V: TRBV30; J: TRBJ2-7; CDR3: CAWETRDRAYEQYF; DNA: TGTGCCTGGGAAACCCGGGACAGGGCCTACGAGCAGTACTTC
size: NA; D: TRBD2; V: TRBV6-2/TRBV6-3; J: TRBJ2-7; CDR3: CASSYSARGGYEQYF; DNA: TGTGCCAGCAGTTACTCGGCGCGCGGGGGCTACGAGCAGTACTTC
size: NA; D: NA; V: TRBV29-1; J: TRBJ1-1; CDR3: CSAQQGGTEAFF; DNA: TGCAGCGCACAACAGGGAGGCACTGAAGCTTTCTTT